This T cell receptor (beta chain) was recorded in a study of T cells after yellow fever vaccination. Study-wide results and caveats: Weaker overall, the secondary response nonetheless peaked faster (day 5 versus 15). Post-booster reappearance was seen for most primary-vaccination clones (nearly 97% CD4, roughly 91% CD8). Contaminants from the bulk population, in the form of abundant clonotypes, could be found in FACS-sorted repertoires.

There are many counts of this clonotype. Antigen specificity is unknown. Template switching with 5'RACE generated the TCR cDNA and added a universal primer site and UMIs. MiXCR was run by TCRdb on the 5' RACE reads, yielding one entry per CDR3 protein. Of 120,000 or so distinct CDR3 sequences in the sample, roughly 8.2% were seen once. The specimen was CD8+ T cells sorted from PBMCs, collected on the day of the yellow fever booster vaccination. The TCR comes from a young man who received the YFV17D yellow fever vaccine.

CDR3 protein: CASSPGLAGIFSYNEQFF. CDR3 coding DNA: TGTGCCAGCAGCCCAGGACTAGCGGGGATATTCTCCTACAATGAGCAGTTCTTC. The chain combines TRBV6-2 or TRBV6-3 with TRBJ2-1; TRBD2 aligns across 12 bases. V shed 6 bases, J shed 0 bases, and the junction held 9 bases outside the gene matches. The CDR3 extends over 18 amino acids. Germline CDR1 MNHEY, CDR2 SVGEGT.